Listed here are 14 T cell receptor beta chains from one sample, sequenced in a study of T cell repertoires in cytomegalovirus infection (dated by TCRdb to between 2018 and 2020). The treatment or condition label, as the study defines it: in vitro stimulation with specific CMV peptide epitopes to enrich CMV-specific T cells. These receptors are not linked to any known antigen. The reads were generated on an Illumina HiSeq 1500. TCRdb cleaned the public reads at Q25 with fastp, built clones with MiXCR and kept in-frame beta chains. Each entry merges the rows of one CDR3 protein and shows their most common DNA and genes. Here the sample has a few hundred thousand distinct CDR3 sequences; over 35% occur a single time. Around 46% of the sample is held by the ten biggest clonotypes. The source was cultured PBMCs, collected from culture after CMV antigen stimulation. The receptor set was obtained from a human donor in good health (CMV status not recorded). Some clones in this sample may be carry-over from other donors' samples.

The rearrangement uses TRBV7-2 and TRBJ2-4, with D unclear. The V end was cut by 2 bases, the J end by 0 bases, with 11 bases between. This CDR3 comprises 16 residues. In germline, CDR1 is SGHTA, CDR2 FQGNSA. CDR3 protein: CASSLSRSLAKNIQYF. The CDR3 DNA sequence: TGTGCCAGCAGCTTATCCAGAAGTCTAGCCAAAAACATTCAGTACTTC.

For the CDR3, the DNA is TGCAGTGCTAGAGATATCCGGTTGAGATTACGGGGCTACACCTTC. It specifies CSARDIRLRLRGYTF. The rearrangement links TRBV20-1 to TRBJ1-2; D call uncertain. Germline CDR1 DFQATT, CDR2 SNEGSKA (reference sequence). This CDR3 has 15 residues. V was pared by 0 bases and J by 8 bases, with 19 bases between.

Comments on this clonotype: This could be a read error, since a much larger clone is one nucleotide away. This chain links TRBV7-3 with TRBJ1-5; D not resolved. The CDR3 contains 11 residues. CDR1 is SGHTA and CDR2 is FQGTGA in the germline V gene. The V and J ends lost 4 bases and 9 bases respectively, with 7 bases between them. The CDR3 coding sequence is TGTGCCAGCAGCTCCGCGGGGCCCCAGCATTTT. It is translated as CASSSAGPQHF.

The chain links TRBV7-2 to TRBJ2-7; D is unclear. The CDR3 has 12 amino acids. V was cut by 1 base and J by 9 bases, with 10 bases left in between. CDR1 SGHTA and CDR2 FQGNSA come from the germline V gene. For the CDR3, the DNA is TGTGCCAGCAGCTTAGGGGTGGCTCGGCAGTACTTC. This encodes CASSLGVARQYF.

V is TRBV2 and J is TRBJ2-7; 8 bases align to TRBD1. The CDR3 is made up of 12 amino acids. Germline trimming cut 6 bases from V and 3 bases from J; bases unmatched to any gene: 1. CDR1 SNHLY and CDR2 FYNNEI come from the germline V gene. CDR3 nucleotides: TGTGCCAGCAGACAGGGGGTCTACGAGCAGTACTTC. Its translation is CASRQGVYEQYF.

The chain couples TRBV7-2 to TRBJ2-1; D is undetermined. CDR3 length equals 13 residues. Germline lookup yields CDR1 SGHTA and CDR2 FQGNSA. Trimming left V 3 bases short and J 9 bases short, with 12 bases between. CDR3 coding DNA: TGTGCCAGCAGCTTCATTGACGGTGGTGAGCAGTTCTTC. Translated, it gives CASSFIDGGEQFF.

The chain recombines TRBV12-3 or TRBV12-4 with TRBJ1-5; D might be TRBD1 (6 bases). This CDR3 has 14 amino acids. Trimming removed 5 bases from V and 6 bases from J, with 14 bases in between. Written as DNA, the CDR3 is TGTGCCAGCAGTGGCGCGGGGGGCGGTCAGCCCCAGCATTTT. Translation gives CASSGAGGGQPQHF.

This sequence joins TRBV7-2 and TRBJ2-5; D may be TRBD1 (6 bases). The CDR3 covers 14 residues. Trimming took off 6 bases at V and 5 bases at J, with 16 bases between the two ends. Germline V gene data show CDR1 as SGHTA and CDR2 as FQGNSA. CDR3 sequence (DNA): TGTGCCAGCAGGAAGGGGGTAGGCGGGGAGACCCAGTACTTC. It is translated as CASRKGVGGETQYF.

V and J are TRBV11-2 and TRBJ2-2, with TRBD2 matching 11 bases. The CDR3 is 17 residues long. Trimming at V came to 5 bases and at J to 7 bases, leaving 12 bases not matched to a gene. Germline loops: CDR1 SGHAT, CDR2 FQNNGV. The DNA of the CDR3 is TGTGCCAGCAGCCTCTACCGGACTAGCGGGCTGGGCGGGGAGCTGTTTTTT. This translates into CASSLYRTSGLGGELFF.

The sample holds many counts of this clonotype. The chain joins TRBV7-2 to TRBJ2-5; 11 nucleotides align to TRBD2. With V trimmed by 5 bases and J by 5 bases, 4 bases remained unmatched. This CDR3 contains 14 residues. Looked up from germline, CDR1 is SGHTA and CDR2 is FQGNSA. Written as DNA, the CDR3 is TGTGCCAGCAGCGCTACTAGCGGGGGTGAGACCCAGTACTTC. Its translation: CASSATSGGETQYF.

The chain has TRBV20-1 and TRBJ2-1; the D gene is possibly TRBD2 (6 bases). The V end was cut by 6 bases, the J end by 4 bases, with 13 bases between. The CDR3 spans 13 residues. The germline gives CDR1 DFQATT, CDR2 SNEGSKA (reference sequence). CDR3 nucleotides: TGCAGTGCCAGACTAGGACCATACAATGAGCAGTTCTTC. It encodes CSARLGPYNEQFF.

The chain is built from TRBV7-2 and TRBJ2-7; the match to TRBD1 covers 9 bases. The CDR3 totals 15 residues. The J segment lost 2 bases and the V segment lost 5 bases, leaving 7 bases of the junction unmatched. Germline values: CDR1 SGHTA, CDR2 FQGNSA. Here the CDR3 DNA reads TGTGCCAGCAGCGGCGGACAGGGGCTTACCTACGAGCAGTACTTC. It is translated as CASSGGQGLTYEQYF. The full variable domain, in which reference TRBV7-2 and TRBJ2-7 provide the parts outside the CDR3, is GAGVSQSPSNKVTEKGKDVELRCDPISGHTALYWYRQSLGQGLEFLIYFQGNSAPDKSGLPSDRFSAERTGGSVSTLTIQRTQQEDSAVYLCASSGGQGLTYEQYFGPGTRLTVT.

The table lists this clonotype with a few counts. The rearrangement joins TRBV7-9 to TRBJ2-1; 12 positions agree with TRBD2. CDR1 and CDR2 (germline): SEHNR, FQNEAQ (reference sequence). The V gene end was trimmed by 5 bases and the J gene end by 2 bases; junction bases not matched to a gene: 7. This CDR3 contains 17 residues. CDR3 region: CASSRPSGGAAYNEQFF. The DNA for the CDR3 is TGTGCCAGCAGCCGACCTAGCGGGGGGGCCGCCTACAATGAGCAGTTCTTC.

This clonotype came up a few times. The chain employs TRBV6-6 and TRBJ1-1; 8 nucleotides match TRBD1. This CDR3 contains 16 residues. CDR1 MNHNY and CDR2 SVGAGI come from the germline V gene (reference sequence). V lost 0 bases to trimming and J lost 1 base; unmatched junction nucleotides: 4. The CDR3 loop reads CASSYSPTGENTEAFF. The CDR3 coding sequence is TGTGCCAGCAGTTACTCTCCGACAGGGGAGAACACTGAAGCTTTCTTT.